This T cell receptor (beta chain) is drawn from a study of OX40 agonist ivuxolimab in advanced cancers. CDR1 is MNHEY, CDR2 SMNVEV, per germline (reference sequence). The CDR3 has 17 amino acids. V shed 8 bases, J shed 6 bases, and the junction held 14 bases outside the gene matches. Using immunoSEQ multiplex PCR, the repertoire was profiled, and TCRdb retains in-frame clones only, with some absent. The sample lists about 73,000 clones; more than 85% were seen once. V usage is TRBV27 and J usage is TRBJ2-3; the match to TRBD2 covers 13 bases. The input for sequencing was CD4+ or CD8+ T cells sorted from blood, taken in a trial of the OX40 agonist ivuxolimab. This TCR was sampled from an adult with an advanced solid tumor such as melanoma, head and neck, liver or kidney cancer. In DNA, the CDR3 is TGTGCCAGCTTTCGAAGGACTAGCGGGAGCCAAGTGGATACGCAGTATTTT. Protein product: CASFRRTSGSQVDTQYF.